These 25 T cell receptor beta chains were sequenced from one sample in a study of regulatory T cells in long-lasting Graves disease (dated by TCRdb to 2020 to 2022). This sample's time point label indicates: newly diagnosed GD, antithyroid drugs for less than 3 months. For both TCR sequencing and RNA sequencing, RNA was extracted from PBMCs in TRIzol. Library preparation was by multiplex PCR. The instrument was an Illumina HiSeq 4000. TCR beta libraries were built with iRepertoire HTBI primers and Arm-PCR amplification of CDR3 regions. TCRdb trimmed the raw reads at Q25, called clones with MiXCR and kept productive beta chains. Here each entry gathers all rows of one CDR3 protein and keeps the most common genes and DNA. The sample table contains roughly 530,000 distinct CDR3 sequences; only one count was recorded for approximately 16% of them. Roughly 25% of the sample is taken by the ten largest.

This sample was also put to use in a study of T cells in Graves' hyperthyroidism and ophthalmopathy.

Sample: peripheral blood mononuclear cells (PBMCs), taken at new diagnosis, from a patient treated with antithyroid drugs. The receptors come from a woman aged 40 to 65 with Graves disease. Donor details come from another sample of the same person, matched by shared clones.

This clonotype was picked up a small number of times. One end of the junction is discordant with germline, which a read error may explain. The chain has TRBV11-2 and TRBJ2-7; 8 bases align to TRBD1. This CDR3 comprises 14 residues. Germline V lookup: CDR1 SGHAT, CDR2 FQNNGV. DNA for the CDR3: TGTGCCAGCACTCCAGGCGGACAGGGCGGATCCCGGGACTTC. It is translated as CASTPGGQGGSRDF.

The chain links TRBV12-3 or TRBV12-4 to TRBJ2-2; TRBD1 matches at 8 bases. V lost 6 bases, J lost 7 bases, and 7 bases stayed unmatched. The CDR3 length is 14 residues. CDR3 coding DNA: TGTGCCAGCAGCTTGGACAGGGTGATCGGGGAGCTGTTTTTT. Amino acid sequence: CASSLDRVIGELFF.

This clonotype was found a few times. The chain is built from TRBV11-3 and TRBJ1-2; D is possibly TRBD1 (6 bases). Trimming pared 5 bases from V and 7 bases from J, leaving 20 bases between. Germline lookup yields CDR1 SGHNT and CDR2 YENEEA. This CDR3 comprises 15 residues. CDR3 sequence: CASSRPGQAATGYTF. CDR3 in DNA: TGTGCCAGCAGCCGACCGGGACAAGCCGCCACTGGCTACACCTTC.

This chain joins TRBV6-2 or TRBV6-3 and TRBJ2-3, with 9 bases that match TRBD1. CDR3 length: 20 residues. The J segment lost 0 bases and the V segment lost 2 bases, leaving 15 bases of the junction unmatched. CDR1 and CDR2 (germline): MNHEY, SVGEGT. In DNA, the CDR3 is TGTGCCAGCAGTTACCCCTATCCGGGACAGGGCCCCACTAGCACAGATACGCAGTATTTT. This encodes CASSYPYPGQGPTSTDTQYF.

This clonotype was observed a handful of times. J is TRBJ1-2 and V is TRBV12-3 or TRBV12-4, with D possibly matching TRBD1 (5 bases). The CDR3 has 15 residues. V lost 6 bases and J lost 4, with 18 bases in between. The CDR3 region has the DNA TGTGCCAGCAGCCTCATGGGTAGGAGGGGCTATGGCTACACCTTC. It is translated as CASSLMGRRGYGYTF.

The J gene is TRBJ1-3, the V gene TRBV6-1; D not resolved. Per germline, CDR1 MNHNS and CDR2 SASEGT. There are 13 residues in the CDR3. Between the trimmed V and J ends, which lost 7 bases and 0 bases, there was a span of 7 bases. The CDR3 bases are TGTGCCAGCAACTGGAGCTCTGGAAACACCATATATTTT. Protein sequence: CASNWSSGNTIYF.

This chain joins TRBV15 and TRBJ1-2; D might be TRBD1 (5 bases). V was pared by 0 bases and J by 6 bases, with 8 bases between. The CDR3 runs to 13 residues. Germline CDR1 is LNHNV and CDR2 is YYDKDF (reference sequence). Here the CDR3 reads CATSRDRVDGYTF. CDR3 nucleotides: TGTGCCACCAGCAGAGACAGGGTTGATGGCTACACCTTC.

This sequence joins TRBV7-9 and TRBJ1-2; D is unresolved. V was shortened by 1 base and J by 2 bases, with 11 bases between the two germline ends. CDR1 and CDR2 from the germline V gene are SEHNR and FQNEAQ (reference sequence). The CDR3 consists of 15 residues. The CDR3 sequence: CASSLETATNYGYTF. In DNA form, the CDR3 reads TGTGCCAGCAGCTTAGAGACTGCCACCAACTATGGCTACACCTTC. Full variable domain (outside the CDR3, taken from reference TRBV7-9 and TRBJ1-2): DTGVSQNPRHKITKRGQNVTFRCDPISEHNRLYWYRQTLGQGPEFLTYFQNEAQLEKSRLLSDRFSAERPKGSFSTLEIQRTEQGDSAMYLCASSLETATNYGYTFGSGTRLTVV.

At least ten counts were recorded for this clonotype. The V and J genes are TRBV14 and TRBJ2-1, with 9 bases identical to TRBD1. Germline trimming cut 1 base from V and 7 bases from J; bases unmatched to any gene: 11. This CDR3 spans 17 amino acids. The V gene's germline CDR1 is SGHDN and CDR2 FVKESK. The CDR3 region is CASSQVTLQGAGNEQFF. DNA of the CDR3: TGTGCCAGCAGCCAAGTTACATTACAGGGGGCTGGGAATGAGCAGTTCTTC.

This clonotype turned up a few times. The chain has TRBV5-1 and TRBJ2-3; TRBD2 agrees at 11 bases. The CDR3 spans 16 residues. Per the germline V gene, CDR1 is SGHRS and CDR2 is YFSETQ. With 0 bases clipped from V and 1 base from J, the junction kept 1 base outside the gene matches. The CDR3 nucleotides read TGCGCCAGCAGCTTGGAACTAGCGGGGGGCACAGATACGCAGTATTTT. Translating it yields CASSLELAGGTDTQYF.

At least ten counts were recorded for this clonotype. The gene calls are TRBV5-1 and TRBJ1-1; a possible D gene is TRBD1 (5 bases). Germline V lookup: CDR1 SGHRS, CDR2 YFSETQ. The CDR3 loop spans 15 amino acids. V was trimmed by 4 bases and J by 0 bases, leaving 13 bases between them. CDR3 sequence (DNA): TGCGCCAGCAGCGTATGGAAGGGGATGAACACTGAAGCTTTCTTT. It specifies CASSVWKGMNTEAFF.

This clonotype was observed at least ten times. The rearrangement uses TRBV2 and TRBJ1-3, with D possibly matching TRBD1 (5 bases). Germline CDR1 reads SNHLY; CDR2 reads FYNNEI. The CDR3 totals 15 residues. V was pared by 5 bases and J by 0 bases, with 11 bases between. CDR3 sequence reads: CASSYDSISGNTIYF. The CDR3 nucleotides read TGTGCCAGCAGTTACGACAGCATCTCTGGAAACACCATATATTTT.

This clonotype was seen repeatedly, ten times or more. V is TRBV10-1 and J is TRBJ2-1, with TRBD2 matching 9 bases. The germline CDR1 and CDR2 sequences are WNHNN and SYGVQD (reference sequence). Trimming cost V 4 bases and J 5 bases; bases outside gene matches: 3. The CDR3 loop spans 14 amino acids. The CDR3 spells CASSAQRGDNEQFF. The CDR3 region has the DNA TGCGCCAGCAGTGCTCAGCGGGGGGACAATGAGCAGTTCTTC.

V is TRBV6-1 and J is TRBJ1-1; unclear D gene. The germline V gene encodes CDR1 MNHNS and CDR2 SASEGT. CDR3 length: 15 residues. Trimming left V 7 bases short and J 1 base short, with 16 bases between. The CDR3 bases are TGTGCCAGCACCCCCGGGAGCGTCGGGAACACTGAAGCTTTCTTT. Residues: CASTPGSVGNTEAFF.

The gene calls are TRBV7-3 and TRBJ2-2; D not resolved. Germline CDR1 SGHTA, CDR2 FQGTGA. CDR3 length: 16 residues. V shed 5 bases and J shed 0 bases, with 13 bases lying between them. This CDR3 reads CASSIGPFANTGELFF. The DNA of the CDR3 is TGTGCCAGCAGCATCGGGCCGTTCGCGAACACCGGGGAGCTGTTTTTT.

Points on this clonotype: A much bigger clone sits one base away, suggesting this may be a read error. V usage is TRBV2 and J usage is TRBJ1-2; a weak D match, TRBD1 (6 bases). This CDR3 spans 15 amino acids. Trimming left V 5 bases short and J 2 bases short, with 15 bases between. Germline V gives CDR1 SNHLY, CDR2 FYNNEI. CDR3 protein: CASSYSGGGNYGYTF. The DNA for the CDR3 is TGTGCCAGCAGTTACTCGGGGGGCGGAAACTATGGCTACACCTTC. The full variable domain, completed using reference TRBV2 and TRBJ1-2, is EPEVTQTPSHQVTQMGQEVILRCVPISNHLYFYWYRQILGQKVEFLVSFYNNEISEKSEIFDDQFSVERPDGSNFTLKIRSTKLEDSAMYFCASSYSGGGNYGYTFGSGTRLTVV.

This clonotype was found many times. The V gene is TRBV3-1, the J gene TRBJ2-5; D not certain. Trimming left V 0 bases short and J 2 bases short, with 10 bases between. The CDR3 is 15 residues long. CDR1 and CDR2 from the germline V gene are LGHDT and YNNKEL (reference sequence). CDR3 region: CASSQEVIRQETQYF. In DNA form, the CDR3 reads TGTGCCAGCAGCCAAGAGGTGATCCGGCAAGAGACCCAGTACTTC.

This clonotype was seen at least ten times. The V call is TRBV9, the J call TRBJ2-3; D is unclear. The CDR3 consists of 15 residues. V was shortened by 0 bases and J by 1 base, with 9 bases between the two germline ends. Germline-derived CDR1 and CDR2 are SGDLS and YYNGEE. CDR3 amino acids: CASSVVSKGTDTQYF. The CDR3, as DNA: TGTGCCAGCAGCGTAGTATCCAAGGGCACAGATACGCAGTATTTT.

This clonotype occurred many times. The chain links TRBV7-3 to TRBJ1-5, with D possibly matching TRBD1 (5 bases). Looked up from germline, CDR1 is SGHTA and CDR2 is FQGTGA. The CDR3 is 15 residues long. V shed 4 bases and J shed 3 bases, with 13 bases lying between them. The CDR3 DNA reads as TGTGCCAGCAGCTCCCGAGGGGCCCCCAATCAGCCCCAGCATTTT. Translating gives CASSSRGAPNQPQHF.

For the CDR3, the DNA is TGTGCCATCAGTGCTAGCGGGGGGGGATACAATGAGCAGTTCTTC. As protein: CAISASGGGYNEQFF. The chain has TRBV10-3 and TRBJ2-1; 12 bases align to TRBD2. Germline V gene lookup returns CDR1 ENHRY and CDR2 SYGVKD. The CDR3 totals 15 residues. The trim removed 4 bases at V and 4 bases at J, leaving 2 bases unmatched.

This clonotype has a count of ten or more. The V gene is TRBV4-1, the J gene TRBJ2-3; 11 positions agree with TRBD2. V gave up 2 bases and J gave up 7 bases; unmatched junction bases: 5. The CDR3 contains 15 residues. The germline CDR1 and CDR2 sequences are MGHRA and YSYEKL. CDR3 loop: CASSQPTSGGYTQYF. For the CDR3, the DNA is TGCGCCAGCAGCCAACCAACTAGCGGGGGCTATACGCAGTATTTT.

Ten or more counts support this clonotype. Here the CDR3 reads CASSFGGGAVDTQYF. Here the CDR3 DNA reads TGTGCCAGCAGTTTTGGCGGGGGGGCCGTAGATACGCAGTATTTT. V and J are TRBV28 and TRBJ2-3; TRBD2 matches at 9 bases. After removal of 3 bases from V and 5 bases from J, the junction contained 6 bases not matched to a gene. Germline V gives CDR1 MDHEN, CDR2 SYDVKM. The CDR3 consists of 15 residues.

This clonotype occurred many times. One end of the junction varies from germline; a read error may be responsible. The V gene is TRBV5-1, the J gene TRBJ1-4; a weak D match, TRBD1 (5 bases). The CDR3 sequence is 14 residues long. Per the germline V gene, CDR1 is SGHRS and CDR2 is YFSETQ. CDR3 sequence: CASSLETGNEKLFF. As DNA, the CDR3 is TGTGCCAGCAGCTTAGAAACAGGCAATGAAAAACTGTTTTTT.

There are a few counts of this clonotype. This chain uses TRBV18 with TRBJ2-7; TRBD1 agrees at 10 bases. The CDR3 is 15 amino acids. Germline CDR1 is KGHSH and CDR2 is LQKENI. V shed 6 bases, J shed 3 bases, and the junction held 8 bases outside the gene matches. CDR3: CASSSGTGEGYEQYF. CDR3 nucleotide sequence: TGTGCCAGCTCGTCCGGGACAGGGGAAGGCTACGAGCAGTACTTC.

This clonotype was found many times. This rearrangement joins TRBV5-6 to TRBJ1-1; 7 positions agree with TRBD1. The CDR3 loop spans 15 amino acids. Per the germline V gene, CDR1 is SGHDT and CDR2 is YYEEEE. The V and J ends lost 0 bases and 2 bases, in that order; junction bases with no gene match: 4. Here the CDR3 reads CASSLGRGQNTEAFF. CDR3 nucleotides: TGTGCCAGCAGCTTGGGTAGGGGGCAAAACACTGAAGCTTTCTTT. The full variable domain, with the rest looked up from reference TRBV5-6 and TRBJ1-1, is DAGVTQSPTHLIKTRGQQVTLRCSPKSGHDTVSWYQQALGQGPQFIFQYYEEEERQRGNFPDRFSGHQFPNYSSELNVNALLLGDSALYLCASSLGRGQNTEAFFGQGTRLTVV.